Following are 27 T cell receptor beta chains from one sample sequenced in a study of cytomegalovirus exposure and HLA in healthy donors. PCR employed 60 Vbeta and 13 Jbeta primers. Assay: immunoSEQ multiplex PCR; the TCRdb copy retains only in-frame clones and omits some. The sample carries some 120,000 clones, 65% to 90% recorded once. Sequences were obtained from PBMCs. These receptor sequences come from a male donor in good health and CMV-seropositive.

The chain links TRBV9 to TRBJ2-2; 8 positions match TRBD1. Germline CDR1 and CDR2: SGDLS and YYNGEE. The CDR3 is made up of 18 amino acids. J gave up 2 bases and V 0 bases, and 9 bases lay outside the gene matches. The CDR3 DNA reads TGTGCCAGCAGCGTAGGAATTGGGGGACAGGTAAACACCGGGGAGCTGTTTTTT. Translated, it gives CASSVGIGGQVNTGELFF. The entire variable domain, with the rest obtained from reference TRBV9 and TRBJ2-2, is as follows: DSGVTQTPKHLITATGQRVTLRCSPRSGDLSVYWYQQSLDQGLQFLIQYYNGEERAKGNILERFSAQQFPDLHSELNLSSLELGDSALYFCASSVGIGGQVNTGELFFGEGSRLTVL.

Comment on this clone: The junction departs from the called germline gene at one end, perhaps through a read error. Here the CDR3 reads CASSPDTAPNPHNEQFF. As DNA, the CDR3 is TGTGCTAGCAGCCCCGACACGGCCCCGAACCCCCACAATGAGCAGTTCTTC. The chain has TRBV7-7 and TRBJ2-1, with D hard to call. This CDR3 spans 17 amino acids. The germline gives CDR1 SSHAT, CDR2 FNYEAQ (reference sequence).

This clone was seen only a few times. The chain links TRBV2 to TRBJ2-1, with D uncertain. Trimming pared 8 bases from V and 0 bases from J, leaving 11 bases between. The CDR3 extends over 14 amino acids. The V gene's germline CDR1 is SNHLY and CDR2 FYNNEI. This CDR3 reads CASYYWSSYNEQFF. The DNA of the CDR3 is TGTGCCAGCTATTATTGGAGCTCCTACAATGAGCAGTTCTTC.

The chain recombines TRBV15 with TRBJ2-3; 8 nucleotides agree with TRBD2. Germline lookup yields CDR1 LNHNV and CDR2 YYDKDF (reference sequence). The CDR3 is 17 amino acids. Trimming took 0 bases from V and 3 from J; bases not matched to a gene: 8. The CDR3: CATSRELNGRETDTQYF. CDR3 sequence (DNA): TGTGCCACCAGCAGAGAATTGAACGGGAGGGAGACAGATACGCAGTATTTT.

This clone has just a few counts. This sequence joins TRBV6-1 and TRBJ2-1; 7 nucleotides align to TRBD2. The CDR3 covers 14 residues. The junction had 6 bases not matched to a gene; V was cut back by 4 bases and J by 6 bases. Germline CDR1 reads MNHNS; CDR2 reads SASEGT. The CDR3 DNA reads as TGTGCCAGCAGTGTGCGGACGGGGGGCAATGAGCAGTTCTTC. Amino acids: CASSVRTGGNEQFF.

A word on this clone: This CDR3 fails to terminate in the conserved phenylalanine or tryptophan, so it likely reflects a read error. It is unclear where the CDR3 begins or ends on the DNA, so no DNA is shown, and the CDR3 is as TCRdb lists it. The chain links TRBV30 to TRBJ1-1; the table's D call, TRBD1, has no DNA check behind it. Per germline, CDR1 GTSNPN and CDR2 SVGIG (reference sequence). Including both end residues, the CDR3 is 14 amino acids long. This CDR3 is CAWSVLGGTGGSFT.

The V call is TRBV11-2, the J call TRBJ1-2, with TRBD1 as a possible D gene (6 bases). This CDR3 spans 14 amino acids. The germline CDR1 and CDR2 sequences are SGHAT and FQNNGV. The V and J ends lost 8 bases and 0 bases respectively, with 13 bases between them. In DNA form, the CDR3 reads TGTGCCAGCGCCCCGGACAGAACTAACTATGGCTACACCTTC. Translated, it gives CASAPDRTNYGYTF.

In nucleotides, the CDR3 is TGCGCCAGCAGCCCTAGCGGGAGGACCCCCCACGAGCAGTACTTC. Its protein is CASSPSGRTPHEQYF. This rearrangement joins TRBV4-3 to TRBJ2-7, with 11 bases aligning to TRBD2. Germline assignment: CDR1 LGHNA and CDR2 YSLEER. CDR3 length: 15 amino acids. Germline trimming cut 4 bases from V and 5 bases from J; bases unmatched to any gene: 7.

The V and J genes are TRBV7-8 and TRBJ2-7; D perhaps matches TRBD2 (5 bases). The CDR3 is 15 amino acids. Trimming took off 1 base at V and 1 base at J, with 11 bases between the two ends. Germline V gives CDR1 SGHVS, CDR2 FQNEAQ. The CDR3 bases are TGTGCCAGCAGCTTAGGGGTGAAGCGGTCCTACGAGCAGTACTTC. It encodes CASSLGVKRSYEQYF.

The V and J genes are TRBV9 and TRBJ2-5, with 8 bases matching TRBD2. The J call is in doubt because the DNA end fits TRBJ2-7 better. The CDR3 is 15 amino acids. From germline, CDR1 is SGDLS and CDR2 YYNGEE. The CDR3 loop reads CASSVAGTRSYEQYF. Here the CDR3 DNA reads TGTGCCAGCAGCGTAGCGGGGACTAGATCTTACGAGCAGTACTTC.

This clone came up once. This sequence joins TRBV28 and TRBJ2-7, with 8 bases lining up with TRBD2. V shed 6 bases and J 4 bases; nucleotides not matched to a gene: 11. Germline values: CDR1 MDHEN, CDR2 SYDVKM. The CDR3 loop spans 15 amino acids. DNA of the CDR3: TGTGCCAGCAGCTCCCCGGGACTAGTACGGTACGAGCAGTACTTC. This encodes CASSSPGLVRYEQYF.

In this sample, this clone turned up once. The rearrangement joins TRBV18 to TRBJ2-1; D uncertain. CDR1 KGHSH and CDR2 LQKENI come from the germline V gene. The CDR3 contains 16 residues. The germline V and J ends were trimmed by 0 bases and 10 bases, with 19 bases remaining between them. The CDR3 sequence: CASSPPVSRMTREQFF. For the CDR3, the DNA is TGTGCCAGCTCACCACCTGTAAGCCGGATGACAAGGGAGCAGTTCTTC.

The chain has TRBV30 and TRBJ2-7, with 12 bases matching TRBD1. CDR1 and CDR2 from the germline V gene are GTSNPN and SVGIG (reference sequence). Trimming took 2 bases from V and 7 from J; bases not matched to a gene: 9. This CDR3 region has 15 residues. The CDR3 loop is CAWSTPGQGAKEQYF. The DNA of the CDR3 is TGTGCCTGGAGTACGCCGGGACAGGGGGCGAAAGAGCAGTACTTC.

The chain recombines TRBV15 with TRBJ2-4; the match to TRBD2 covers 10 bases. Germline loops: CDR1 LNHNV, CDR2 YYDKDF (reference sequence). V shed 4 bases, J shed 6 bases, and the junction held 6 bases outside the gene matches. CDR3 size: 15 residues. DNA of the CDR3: TGTGCCACCAGCACAGCTAGCGGGAGAGGAAACATTCAGTACTTC. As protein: CATSTASGRGNIQYF.

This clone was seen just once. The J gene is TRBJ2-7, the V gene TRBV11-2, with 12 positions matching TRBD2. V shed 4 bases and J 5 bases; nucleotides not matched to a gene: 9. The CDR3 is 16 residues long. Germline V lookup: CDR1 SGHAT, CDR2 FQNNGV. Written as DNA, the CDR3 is TGTGCCAGCAGCTCCATGACTAGCGGGAGTAAAAACGAGCAGTACTTC. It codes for CASSSMTSGSKNEQYF.

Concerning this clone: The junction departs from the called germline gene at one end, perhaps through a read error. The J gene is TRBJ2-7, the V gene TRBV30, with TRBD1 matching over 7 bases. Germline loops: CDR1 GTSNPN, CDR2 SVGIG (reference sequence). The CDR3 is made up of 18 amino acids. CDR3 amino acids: CAWSLRQGQGWSERRTHF. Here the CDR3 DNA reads TGTGCCTGGAGTCTACGACAGGGACAAGGGTGGTCCGAGCGCAGAACACACTTC. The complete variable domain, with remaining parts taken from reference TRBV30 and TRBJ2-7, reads SQTIHQWPATLVQPVGSPLSLECTVEGTSNPNLYWYRQAAGRGLQLLFYSVGIGQISSEVPQNLSASRPQDRQFILSSKKLLLSDSGFYLCAWSLRQGQGWSERRTHFGPGTRLTVT.

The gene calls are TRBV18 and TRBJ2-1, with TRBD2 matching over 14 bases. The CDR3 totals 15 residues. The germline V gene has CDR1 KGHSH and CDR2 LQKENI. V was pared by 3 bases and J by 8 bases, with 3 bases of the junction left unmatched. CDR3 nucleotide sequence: TGTGCCAGCTCACCCGGGACTAGCGGGAGACATGAGCAGTTCTTC. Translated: CASSPGTSGRHEQFF.

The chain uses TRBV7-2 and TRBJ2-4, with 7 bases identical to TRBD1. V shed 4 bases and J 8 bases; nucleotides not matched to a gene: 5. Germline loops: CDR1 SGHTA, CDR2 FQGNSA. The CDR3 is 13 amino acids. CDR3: CASSSDRVDIQYF. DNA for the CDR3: TGTGCCAGCAGCTCAGACAGGGTTGACATTCAGTACTTC.

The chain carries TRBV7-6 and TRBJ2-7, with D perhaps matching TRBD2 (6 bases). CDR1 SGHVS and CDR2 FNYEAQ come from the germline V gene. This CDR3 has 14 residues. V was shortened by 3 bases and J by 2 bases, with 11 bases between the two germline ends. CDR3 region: CASSFSGTTYEQYF. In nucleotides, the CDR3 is TGTGCCAGCAGCTTTAGCGGAACCACCTACGAGCAGTACTTC.

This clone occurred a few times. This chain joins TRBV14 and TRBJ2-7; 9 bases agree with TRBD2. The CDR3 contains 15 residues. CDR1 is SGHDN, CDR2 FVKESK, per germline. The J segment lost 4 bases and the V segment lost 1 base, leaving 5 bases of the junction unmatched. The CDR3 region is CASSQGIAGAYEQYF. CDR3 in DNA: TGTGCCAGCAGCCAAGGGATAGCGGGAGCTTACGAGCAGTACTTC.

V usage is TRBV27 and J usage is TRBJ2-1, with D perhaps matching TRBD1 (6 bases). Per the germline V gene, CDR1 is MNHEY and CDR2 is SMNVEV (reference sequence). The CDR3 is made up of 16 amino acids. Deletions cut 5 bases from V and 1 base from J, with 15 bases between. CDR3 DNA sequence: TGTGCCAGCAGTCCAGGGGTACCCAGTTCCTACAATGAGCAGTTCTTC. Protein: CASSPGVPSSYNEQFF.

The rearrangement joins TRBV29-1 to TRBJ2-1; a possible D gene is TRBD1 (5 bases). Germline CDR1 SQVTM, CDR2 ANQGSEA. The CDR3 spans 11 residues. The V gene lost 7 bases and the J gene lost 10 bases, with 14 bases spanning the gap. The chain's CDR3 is CSGRDWGEQFF. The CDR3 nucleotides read TGCAGCGGTAGGGATTGGGGCGAGCAGTTCTTC.

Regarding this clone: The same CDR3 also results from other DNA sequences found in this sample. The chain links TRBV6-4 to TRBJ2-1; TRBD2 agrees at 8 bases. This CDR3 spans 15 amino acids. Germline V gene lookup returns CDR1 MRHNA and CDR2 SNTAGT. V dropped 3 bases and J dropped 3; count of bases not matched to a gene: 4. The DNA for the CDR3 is TGTGCCAGCAGTGAGTTGGCGGGAGGCTACAATGAGCAGTTCTTC. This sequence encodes CASSELAGGYNEQFF.

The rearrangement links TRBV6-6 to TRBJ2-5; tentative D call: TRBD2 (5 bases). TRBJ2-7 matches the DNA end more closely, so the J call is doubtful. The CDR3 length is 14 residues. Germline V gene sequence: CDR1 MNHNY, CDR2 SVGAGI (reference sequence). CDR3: CASSPTPGTYEQYF. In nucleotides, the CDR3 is TGTGCCAGCAGTCCCACCCCGGGAACCTACGAGCAGTACTTC.

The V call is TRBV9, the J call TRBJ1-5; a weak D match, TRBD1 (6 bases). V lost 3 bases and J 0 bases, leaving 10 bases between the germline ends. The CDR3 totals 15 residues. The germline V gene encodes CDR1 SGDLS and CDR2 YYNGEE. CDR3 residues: CASSETGDSNQPQHF. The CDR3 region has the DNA TGTGCCAGCAGCGAGACAGGCGATAGCAATCAGCCCCAGCATTTT.

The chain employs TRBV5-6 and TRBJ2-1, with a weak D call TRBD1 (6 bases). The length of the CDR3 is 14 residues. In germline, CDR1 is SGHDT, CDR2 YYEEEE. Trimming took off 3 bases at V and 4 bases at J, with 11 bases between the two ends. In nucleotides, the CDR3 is TGTGCCAGCAGCTCTGCTGGACAGTACAATGAGCAGTTCTTC. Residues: CASSSAGQYNEQFF.

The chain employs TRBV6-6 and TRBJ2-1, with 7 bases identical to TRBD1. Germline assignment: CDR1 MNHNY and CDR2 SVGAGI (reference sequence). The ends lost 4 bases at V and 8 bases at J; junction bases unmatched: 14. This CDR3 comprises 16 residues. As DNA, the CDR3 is TGTGCCAGCAGTTCAACTAGAGGGGGCGCCCCCCATGAGCAGTTCTTC. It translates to CASSSTRGGAPHEQFF.